The entry that follows covers one T cell receptor beta chain sequence. No antigen is known for it. The data belong to a study of a mutant IDH1 vaccine in newly diagnosed glioma. Generated by immunoSEQ multiplex PCR, the TCRdb table keeps only in-frame clones and is missing some. The table records 30,000 to 40,000 clones, about four fifths of them present only once. The time point was: week 5, during vaccination. In the vaccine, a single dose held 300 ug of the mutant IDH1 20-mer peptide, along with topical imiquimod. The source material was PBMCs, sampled from a glioma patient whose treatment included an IDH1 peptide vaccine. The TCR originated in a man aged 25-45 years with glioma.

The CDR3 nucleotides read TGTGCCAGCAGCCCAGCGATTAGCGGGAGGTTCACAGATACGCAGTATTTT. Translating it yields CASSPAISGRFTDTQYF. The chain is built from TRBV7-9 and TRBJ2-3; 10 bases agree with TRBD2. CDR3 length: 17 residues. Losses at the gene ends were 5 bases for V and 2 bases for J; bases not matched to a gene: 10. CDR1 is SEHNR, CDR2 FQNEAQ, per germline (reference sequence).